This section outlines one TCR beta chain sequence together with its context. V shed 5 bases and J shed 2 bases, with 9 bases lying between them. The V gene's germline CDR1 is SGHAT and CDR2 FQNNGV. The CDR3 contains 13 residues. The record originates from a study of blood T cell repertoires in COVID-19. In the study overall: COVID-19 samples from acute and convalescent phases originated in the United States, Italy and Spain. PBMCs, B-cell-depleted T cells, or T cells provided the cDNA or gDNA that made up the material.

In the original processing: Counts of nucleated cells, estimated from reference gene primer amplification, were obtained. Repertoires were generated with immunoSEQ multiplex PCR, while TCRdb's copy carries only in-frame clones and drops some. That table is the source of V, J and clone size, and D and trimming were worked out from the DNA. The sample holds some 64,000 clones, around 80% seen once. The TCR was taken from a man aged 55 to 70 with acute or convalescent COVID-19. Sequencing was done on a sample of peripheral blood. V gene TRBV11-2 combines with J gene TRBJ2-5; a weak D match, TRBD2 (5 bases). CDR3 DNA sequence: TGTGCCAGCAGCCAAAGCGGTCAAGAGACCCAGTACTTC. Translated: CASSQSGQETQYF.